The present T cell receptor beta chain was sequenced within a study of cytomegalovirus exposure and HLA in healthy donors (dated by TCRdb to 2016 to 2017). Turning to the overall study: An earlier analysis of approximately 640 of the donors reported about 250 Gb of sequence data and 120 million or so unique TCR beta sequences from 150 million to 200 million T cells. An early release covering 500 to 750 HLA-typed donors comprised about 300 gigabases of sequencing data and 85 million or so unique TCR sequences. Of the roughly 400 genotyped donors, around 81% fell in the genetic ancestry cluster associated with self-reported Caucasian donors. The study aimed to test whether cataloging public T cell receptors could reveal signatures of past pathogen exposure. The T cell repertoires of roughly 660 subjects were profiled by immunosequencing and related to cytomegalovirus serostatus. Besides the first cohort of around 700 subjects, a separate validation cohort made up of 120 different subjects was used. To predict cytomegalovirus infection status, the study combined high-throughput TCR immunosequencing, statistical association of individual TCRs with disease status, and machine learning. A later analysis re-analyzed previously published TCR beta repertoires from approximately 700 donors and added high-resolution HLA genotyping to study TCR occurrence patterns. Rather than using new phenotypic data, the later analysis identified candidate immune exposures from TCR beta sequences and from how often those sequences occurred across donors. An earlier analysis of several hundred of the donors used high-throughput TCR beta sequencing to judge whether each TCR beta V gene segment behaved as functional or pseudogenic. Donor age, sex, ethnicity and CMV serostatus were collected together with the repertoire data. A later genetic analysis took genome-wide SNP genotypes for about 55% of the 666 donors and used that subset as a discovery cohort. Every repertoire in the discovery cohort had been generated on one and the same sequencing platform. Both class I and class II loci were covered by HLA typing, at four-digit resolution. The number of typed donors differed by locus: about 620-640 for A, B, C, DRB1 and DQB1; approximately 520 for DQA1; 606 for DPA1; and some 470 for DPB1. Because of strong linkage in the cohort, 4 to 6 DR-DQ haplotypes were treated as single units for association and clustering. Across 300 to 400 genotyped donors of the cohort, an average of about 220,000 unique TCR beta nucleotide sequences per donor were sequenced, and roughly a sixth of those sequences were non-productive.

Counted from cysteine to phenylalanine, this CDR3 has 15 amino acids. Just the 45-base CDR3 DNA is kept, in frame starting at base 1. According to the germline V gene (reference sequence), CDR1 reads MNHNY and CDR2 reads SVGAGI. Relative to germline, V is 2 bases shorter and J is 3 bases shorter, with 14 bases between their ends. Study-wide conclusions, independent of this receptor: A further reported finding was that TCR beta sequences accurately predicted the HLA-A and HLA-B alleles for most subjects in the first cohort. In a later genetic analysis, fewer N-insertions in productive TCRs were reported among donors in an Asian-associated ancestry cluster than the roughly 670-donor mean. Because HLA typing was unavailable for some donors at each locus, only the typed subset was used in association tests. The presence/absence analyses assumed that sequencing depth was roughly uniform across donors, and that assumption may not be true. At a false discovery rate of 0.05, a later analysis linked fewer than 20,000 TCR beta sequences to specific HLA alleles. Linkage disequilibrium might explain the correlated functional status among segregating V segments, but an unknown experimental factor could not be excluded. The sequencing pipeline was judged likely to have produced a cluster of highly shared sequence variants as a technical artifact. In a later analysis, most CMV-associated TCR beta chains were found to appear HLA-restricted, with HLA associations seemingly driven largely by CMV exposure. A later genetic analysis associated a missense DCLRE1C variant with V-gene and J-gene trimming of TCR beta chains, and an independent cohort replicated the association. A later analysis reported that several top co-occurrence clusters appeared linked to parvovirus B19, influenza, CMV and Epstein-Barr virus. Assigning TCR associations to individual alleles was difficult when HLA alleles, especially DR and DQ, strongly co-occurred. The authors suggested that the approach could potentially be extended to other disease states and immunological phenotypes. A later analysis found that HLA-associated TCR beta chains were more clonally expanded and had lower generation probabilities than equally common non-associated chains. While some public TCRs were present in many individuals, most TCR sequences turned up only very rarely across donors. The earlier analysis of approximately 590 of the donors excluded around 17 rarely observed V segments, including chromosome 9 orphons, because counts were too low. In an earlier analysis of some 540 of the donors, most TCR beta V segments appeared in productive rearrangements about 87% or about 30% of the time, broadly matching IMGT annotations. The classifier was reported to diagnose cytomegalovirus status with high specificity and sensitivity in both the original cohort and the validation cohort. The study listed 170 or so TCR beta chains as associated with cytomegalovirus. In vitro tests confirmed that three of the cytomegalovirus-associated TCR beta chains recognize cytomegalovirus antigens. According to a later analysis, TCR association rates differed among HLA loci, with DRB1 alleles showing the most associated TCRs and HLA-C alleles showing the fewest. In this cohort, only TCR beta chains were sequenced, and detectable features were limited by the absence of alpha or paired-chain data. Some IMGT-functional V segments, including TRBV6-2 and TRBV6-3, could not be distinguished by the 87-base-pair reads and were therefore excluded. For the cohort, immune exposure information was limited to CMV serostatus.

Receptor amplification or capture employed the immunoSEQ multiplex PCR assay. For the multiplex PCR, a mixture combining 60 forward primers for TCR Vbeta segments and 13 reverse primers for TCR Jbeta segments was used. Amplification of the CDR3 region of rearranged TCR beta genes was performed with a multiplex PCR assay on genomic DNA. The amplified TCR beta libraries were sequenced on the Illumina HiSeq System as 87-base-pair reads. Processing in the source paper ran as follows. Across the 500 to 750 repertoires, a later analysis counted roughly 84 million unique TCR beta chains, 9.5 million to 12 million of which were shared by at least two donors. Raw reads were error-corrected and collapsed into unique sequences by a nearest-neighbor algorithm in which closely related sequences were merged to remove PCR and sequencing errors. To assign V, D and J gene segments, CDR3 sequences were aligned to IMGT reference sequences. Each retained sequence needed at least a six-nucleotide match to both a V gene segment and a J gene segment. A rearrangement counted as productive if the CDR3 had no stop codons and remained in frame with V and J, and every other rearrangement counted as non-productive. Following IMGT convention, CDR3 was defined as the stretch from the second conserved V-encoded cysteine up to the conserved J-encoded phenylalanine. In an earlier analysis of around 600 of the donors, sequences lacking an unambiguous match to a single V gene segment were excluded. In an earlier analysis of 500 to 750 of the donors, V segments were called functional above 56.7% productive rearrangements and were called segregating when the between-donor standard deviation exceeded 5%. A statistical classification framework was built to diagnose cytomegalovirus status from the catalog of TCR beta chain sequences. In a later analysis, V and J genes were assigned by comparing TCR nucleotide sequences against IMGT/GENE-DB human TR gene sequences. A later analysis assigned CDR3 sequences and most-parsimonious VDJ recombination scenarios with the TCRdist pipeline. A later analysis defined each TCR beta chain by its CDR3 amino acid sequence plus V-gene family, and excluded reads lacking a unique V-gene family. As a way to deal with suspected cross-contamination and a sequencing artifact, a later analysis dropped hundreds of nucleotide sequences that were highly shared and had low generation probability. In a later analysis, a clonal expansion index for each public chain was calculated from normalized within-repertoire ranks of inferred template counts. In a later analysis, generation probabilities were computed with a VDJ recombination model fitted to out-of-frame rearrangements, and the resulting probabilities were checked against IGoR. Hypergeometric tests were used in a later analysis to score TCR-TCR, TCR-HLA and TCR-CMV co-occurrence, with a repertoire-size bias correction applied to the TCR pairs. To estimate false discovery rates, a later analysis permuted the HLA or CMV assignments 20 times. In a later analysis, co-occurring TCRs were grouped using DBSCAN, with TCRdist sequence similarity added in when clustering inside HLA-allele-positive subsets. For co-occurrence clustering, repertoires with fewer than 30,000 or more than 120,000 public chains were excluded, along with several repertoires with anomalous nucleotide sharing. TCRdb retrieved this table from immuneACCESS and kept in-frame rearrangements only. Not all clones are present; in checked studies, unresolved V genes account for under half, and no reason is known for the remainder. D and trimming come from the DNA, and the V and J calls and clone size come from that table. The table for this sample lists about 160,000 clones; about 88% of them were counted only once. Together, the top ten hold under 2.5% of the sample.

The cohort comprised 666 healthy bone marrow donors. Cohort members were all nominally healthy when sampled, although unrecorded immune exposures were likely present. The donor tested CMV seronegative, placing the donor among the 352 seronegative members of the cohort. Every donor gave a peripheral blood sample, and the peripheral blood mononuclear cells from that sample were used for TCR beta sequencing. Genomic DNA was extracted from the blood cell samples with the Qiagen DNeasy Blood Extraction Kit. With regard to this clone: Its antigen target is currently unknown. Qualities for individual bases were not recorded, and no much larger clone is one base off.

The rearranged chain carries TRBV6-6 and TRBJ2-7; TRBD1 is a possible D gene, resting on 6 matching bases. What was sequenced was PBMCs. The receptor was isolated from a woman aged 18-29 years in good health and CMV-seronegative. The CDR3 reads CASSYAAGANYEQYF. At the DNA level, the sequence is TGTGCCAGCAGTTACGCGGCAGGGGCGAACTACGAGCAGTACTTC.